This section outlines one T cell receptor beta chain sequence together with its context. The data derive from a study of blood T cell repertoires in COVID-19. About the study: There were acute and convalescent COVID-19 samples, and they came from the United States, Italy and Spain.

Per the original data handling: How many nucleated cells were present was estimated from reference gene primer amplification. Generated by immunoSEQ multiplex PCR, the TCRdb table keeps only in-frame clones and is missing some. V and J calls and clone size are given by that table; D and trimming were obtained from the DNA. The repertoire consists of some 150,000 clones, with 70% to 90% occurring once and the leading ten covering under 3%. The sequenced material came from peripheral blood. This sequence originates from a man in his fifties or sixties with acute or convalescent COVID-19.

CDR3 nucleotide sequence: TGTGCCAGCAGTTTATCGATCAGGGGGGTAGCTTTCTTT. Translated, it gives CASSLSIRGVAFF. The rearrangement joins TRBV27 to TRBJ1-1; 7 bases fit TRBD1. Germline lookup yields CDR1 MNHEY and CDR2 SMNVEV (reference sequence). The junction had 5 bases not matched to a gene; V was cut back by 0 bases and J by 10 bases. CDR3 length: 13 amino acids.